A single sample gave rise to the 31 T cell receptor beta chains below, sequenced in a study of T cell repertoires in cytomegalovirus infection. TCRdb called the reads again in MiXCR, with one record for every CDR3 protein. The repertoire consists of hundreds of thousands of distinct CDR3 sequences, with roughly a third occurring once and the leading ten covering roughly 15%. Their cognate antigens are unknown. The sample was cultured PBMCs, taken from culture after CMV antigen stimulation. These receptors all stem from a human donor in good health (CMV status not recorded). Some clones in this sample may be carry-over from other donors' samples.

This clonotype was seen at least ten times. V gene TRBV7-2 combines with J gene TRBJ2-7, with D unclear. Germline CDR1 reads SGHTA; CDR2 reads FQGNSA. The CDR3 has 13 residues. Trimming removed 1 base from V and 0 bases from J, with 4 bases in between. The DNA of the CDR3 is TGTGCCAGCAGCTTAGGACGCTCCTACGAGCAGTACTTC. Residues: CASSLGRSYEQYF.

The CDR3 sequence: CASSYTGLPTQYF. As DNA, the CDR3 is TGTGCCAGCAGTTACACGGGACTACCCACGCAGTATTTT. J is TRBJ2-3 and V is TRBV6-2 or TRBV6-3, with 7 nucleotides matching TRBD2. V was pared by 2 bases and J by 9 bases, with 5 bases of the junction left unmatched. Germline V gives CDR1 MNHEY, CDR2 SVGEGT. The CDR3 runs to 13 residues.

This clonotype was observed at least ten times. This chain uses TRBV7-2 with TRBJ1-3, with D unresolved. Germline V gene data show CDR1 as SGHTA and CDR2 as FQGNSA. This CDR3 spans 16 amino acids. V was shortened by 1 base and J by 2 bases, with 12 bases between the two germline ends. The CDR3 DNA is TGTGCCAGCAGCTTAGGACTGGGGTTCGCTGGAAACACCATATATTTT. It codes for CASSLGLGFAGNTIYF.

The J gene is TRBJ2-5, the V gene TRBV27, with D perhaps being TRBD1 or TRBD2 (5 bases each). The CDR3 length is 15 residues. The V and J ends lost 5 bases and 5 bases respectively, with 18 bases between them. Germline CDR1 and CDR2: MNHEY and SMNVEV (reference sequence). CDR3 DNA sequence: TGTGCCAGCAGTGATGAGGGCAGGGCCTGGGAGACCCAGTACTTC. It translates to CASSDEGRAWETQYF.

The V gene is TRBV10-3, the J gene TRBJ2-5; the D is unclear. The germline V gene encodes CDR1 ENHRY and CDR2 SYGVKD. The CDR3 has 14 residues. V was cut by 0 bases and J by 5 bases, with 10 bases left in between. As DNA, the CDR3 is TGTGCCATCAGTGAGTCGGGATCGGCGGAGACCCAGTACTTC. Residues: CAISESGSAETQYF.

This clonotype was recorded a few times. V gene TRBV20-1 combines with J gene TRBJ2-7; TRBD1 agrees at 8 bases. In germline, CDR1 is DFQATT, CDR2 SNEGSKA (reference sequence). J lost 2 bases, V lost 4 bases, and 7 bases had no gene match. This CDR3 region has 14 residues. CDR3 DNA sequence: TGCAGTGCTAATCTGCGGACAGGGCCCTACGAGCAGTACGTC. Translation: CSANLRTGPYEQYV.

The genes are TRBV9 and TRBJ2-1, with D perhaps matching TRBD1 (5 bases). Looked up from germline, CDR1 is SGDLS and CDR2 is YYNGEE. The CDR3 loop spans 12 amino acids. The V and J ends lost 1 base and 10 bases respectively, with 9 bases between them. The CDR3 is CASSVPRGEQFF. Here the CDR3 DNA reads TGTGCCAGCAGCGTACCAAGGGGAGAGCAGTTCTTC.

The rearrangement uses TRBV7-2 and TRBJ2-7; 8 bases are a match to TRBD1. The CDR3 runs 14 residues. The germline gives CDR1 SGHTA, CDR2 FQGNSA. Losses at the gene ends were 5 bases for V and 5 bases for J; bases not matched to a gene: 8. Here the CDR3 reads CASSQRTGINEQYF. In DNA, the CDR3 is TGTGCCAGCAGCCAAAGGACAGGGATCAACGAGCAGTACTTC.

CDR3 DNA sequence: TGTGCCAGCAGTTTAGAGTATTCAAATCAGCCCCAGCATTTT. Its translation is CASSLEYSNQPQHF. V gene TRBV27 combines with J gene TRBJ1-5; no clear D. V lost 2 bases and J lost 4, with 9 bases in between. Germline values: CDR1 MNHEY, CDR2 SMNVEV (reference sequence). The CDR3 sequence is 14 residues long.

The CDR3 DNA reads as TGTGCCAGCAGCTTAGTTTTGGCAGGTGAAGCTTTCTTT. Translation: CASSLVLAGEAFF. The V call is TRBV7-9, the J call TRBJ1-1; the D is unclear. Trimming shortened V by 1 base and J by 7 bases, and 10 bases separated the two germline ends. CDR3 length: 13 residues. Germline loops: CDR1 SEHNR, CDR2 FQNEAQ (reference sequence).

The chain is built from TRBV6-5 and TRBJ2-1; TRBD1 agrees at 10 bases. The V gene end was trimmed by 6 bases and the J gene end by 4 bases; junction bases not matched to a gene: 6. CDR1 and CDR2 from the germline V gene are MNHEY and SVGAGI. The CDR3 spans 15 residues. The CDR3 nucleotides read TGTGCCAGCAGCTCCGGGGGACAGGGGTACAATGAGCAGTTCTTC. Translation gives CASSSGGQGYNEQFF.

The chain employs TRBV7-2 and TRBJ2-1, with D perhaps matching TRBD1 (5 bases). This CDR3 has 15 residues. With 8 bases removed from V and 2 bases from J, the gap between germline ends came to 16 bases. CDR1 is SGHTA and CDR2 is FQGNSA in the germline V gene. CDR3 sequence (DNA): TGTGCCAGCGGGGCGTCTGAGTACCCCTACAATGAGCAGTTCTTC. Protein sequence: CASGASEYPYNEQFF.

This clonotype was seen many times. In nucleotides, the CDR3 is TGTGCCAGCAGCTTAGAATTTTGGGAGACCCAGTACTTC. Residues: CASSLEFWETQYF. This chain links TRBV7-2 with TRBJ2-5; the D is unclear. V shed 1 base and J shed 5 bases, with 8 bases lying between them. The CDR3 has 13 residues. CDR1 and CDR2 from the germline V gene are SGHTA and FQGNSA.

This clonotype was observed a single time. The chain uses TRBV20-1 and TRBJ1-4, with a tentative D call TRBD1 (5 bases). CDR3 size: 14 residues. V dropped 0 bases and J dropped 8 bases, with 13 bases sitting between them. Germline V lookup: CDR1 DFQATT, CDR2 SNEGSKA (reference sequence). The CDR3 here is CSARDLAGEEKLFF. CDR3 DNA: TGCAGTGCTAGAGATCTGGCGGGGGAGGAAAAACTGTTTTTT.

This clonotype was observed a few times. The V call is TRBV15, the J call TRBJ2-7, with 10 bases fitting TRBD1. V was pared by 5 bases and J by 3 bases, with 7 bases of the junction left unmatched. This CDR3 spans 15 amino acids. Germline V gene lookup returns CDR1 LNHNV and CDR2 YYDKDF (reference sequence). CDR3 coding DNA: TGTGCCACCAGCGCCGGGACAGGGGAACTCTACGAGCAGTACGTC. It specifies CATSAGTGELYEQYV.

The V gene is TRBV6-6, the J gene TRBJ2-5; 7 bases line up with TRBD1. After removal of 3 bases from V and 4 bases from J, the junction contained 11 bases not matched to a gene. There are 16 residues in the CDR3. In germline, CDR1 is MNHNY, CDR2 SVGAGI (reference sequence). CDR3 sequence: CASSYGGGRGLETQYF. DNA for the CDR3: TGTGCCAGCAGTTATGGGGGTGGCAGGGGGTTAGAGACCCAGTACTTC.

This clonotype is a singleton in its sample. The chain has TRBV19 and TRBJ2-2; either TRBD1 or TRBD2 may supply D (5 bases each). Germline V gene data show CDR1 as LNHDA and CDR2 as SQIVND (reference sequence). The CDR3 loop spans 12 amino acids. V gave up 11 bases and J gave up 5 bases, with 12 bases separating them. The CDR3 reads CASGLGTGELFF. DNA of the CDR3: TGTGCCTCGGGGCTAGGAACCGGGGAGCTGTTTTTT. The whole variable domain, remainder taken from reference TRBV19 and TRBJ2-2, is DGGITQSPKYLFRKEGQNVTLSCEQNLNHDAMYWYRQDPGQGLRLIYYSQIVNDFQKGDIAEGYSVSREKKESFPLTVTSAQKNPTAFYLCASGLGTGELFFGEGSRLTVL.

This clonotype was observed a few times. This chain connects TRBV12-3 or TRBV12-4 to TRBJ2-3, with 11 bases fitting TRBD2. CDR3 length equals 14 residues. Trimming removed 5 bases from V and 7 bases from J; junction bases left unmatched: 5. The CDR3: CASSMTSGTYTQYF. In DNA form, the CDR3 reads TGTGCCAGCAGTATGACTAGCGGGACTTATACGCAGTATTTT.

V and J are TRBV24-1 and TRBJ2-3; 7 bases agree with TRBD1. Germline V gene lookup returns CDR1 KGHDR and CDR2 SFDVKD. J was trimmed by 0 bases and V by 2 bases; bases with no gene match: 10. CDR3 length equals 18 residues. The CDR3 protein is CATSDSILQGISTDTQYF. The CDR3 DNA is TGTGCCACCAGTGATTCGATCTTACAGGGGATTAGCACAGATACGCAGTATTTT.

J is TRBJ1-2 and V is TRBV18; 9 bases are shared with TRBD1. The V gene's germline CDR1 is KGHSH and CDR2 LQKENI. V lost 2 bases to trimming and J lost 10 bases; unmatched junction nucleotides: 5. CDR3 length equals 13 residues. This chain's CDR3 is CASSPGTGLDYTF. DNA of the CDR3: TGTGCCAGCTCACCAGGGACAGGGCTGGACTACACCTTC. The whole variable domain, remainder taken from reference TRBV18 and TRBJ1-2, is NAGVMQNPRHLVRRRGQEARLRCSPMKGHSHVYWYRQLPEEGLKFMVYLQKENIIDESGMPKERFSAEFPKEGPSILRIQQVVRGDSAAYFCASSPGTGLDYTFGSGTRLTVV.

Concerning this clonotype itself: A single base separates this from a much larger clone, so it may be a read error. The rearrangement joins TRBV7-3 to TRBJ2-1; a weak D match, TRBD1 (5 bases). The V end was cut by 2 bases, the J end by 5 bases, with 7 bases between. Germline V lookup: CDR1 SGHTA, CDR2 FQGTGA. This CDR3 is 13 amino acids long. The CDR3 loop is CASSLQGNNEQFF. CDR3 DNA sequence: TGTGCCAGCAGCTTACAGGGAAACAATGAGCAGTTCTTC. Based on the CDR3 plus reference TRBV7-3 and TRBJ2-1, the full variable domain is GAGVSQTPSNKVTEKGKYVELRCDPISGHTALYWYRQSLGQGPEFLIYFQGTGAADDSGLPNDRFFAVRPEGSVSTLKIQRTERGDSAVYLCASSLQGNNEQFFGPGTRLTVL.

The chain links TRBV4-3 to TRBJ1-2; no clear D. The CDR3 length is 14 residues. Germline V gene lookup returns CDR1 LGHNA and CDR2 YSLEER. V lost 0 bases and J lost 2, with 7 bases in between. DNA for the CDR3: TGCGCCAGCAGCCAAGATGGGCAGAACTATGGCTACACCTTC. Residues: CASSQDGQNYGYTF.

The chain uses TRBV27 and TRBJ2-1, with 9 bases that match TRBD2. The V segment lost 6 bases and the J segment 9 bases; nucleotides outside the gene matches: 9. Germline lookup yields CDR1 MNHEY and CDR2 SMNVEV (reference sequence). The CDR3 sequence is 14 residues long. As DNA, the CDR3 is TGTGCCAGCAGCCTAGCGGGACGCTTTGGTGAGCAGTTCTTC. Encoded protein: CASSLAGRFGEQFF.

This clonotype was counted at least ten times. The gene calls are TRBV5-4 and TRBJ2-7; D might be TRBD2 (6 bases). Trimming shortened V by 5 bases and J by 0 bases, and 12 bases separated the two germline ends. Germline loops: CDR1 SGHNT, CDR2 YYREEE (reference sequence). CDR3 length equals 14 residues. The CDR3 sequence: CASSSGLNSYEQYF. CDR3 nucleotides: TGTGCCAGCAGTTCGGGACTGAACTCCTACGAGCAGTACTTC.

This clonotype was seen more than once but under ten times. V gene TRBV7-2 combines with J gene TRBJ2-3, with 7 bases fitting TRBD2. Trimming removed 4 bases from V and 5 bases from J; junction bases left unmatched: 9. This CDR3 spans 15 amino acids. Germline values: CDR1 SGHTA, CDR2 FQGNSA. CDR3 coding DNA: TGTGCCAGCAGCTCCCCCTGGGAGGGCGTAGATACGCAGTATTTT. As protein: CASSSPWEGVDTQYF.

The sample holds a few counts of this clonotype. CDR3 bases: TGTGCCAGCAGTGCTCGAAGTCTGAACACCGGGGAGCTGTTTTTT. Its translation: CASSARSLNTGELFF. The chain couples TRBV2 to TRBJ2-2; D remains ambiguous. This CDR3 is built from 15 residues. Trimming took off 4 bases at V and 1 base at J, with 10 bases between the two ends. The germline gives CDR1 SNHLY, CDR2 FYNNEI.

The DNA of the CDR3 is TGTGCCAGCAGTAAAGCGGGATCTATAGATACGCAGTATTTT. It yields the protein CASSKAGSIDTQYF. V usage is TRBV5-4 and J usage is TRBJ2-3; 7 nucleotides line up with TRBD2. The germline gives CDR1 SGHNT, CDR2 YYREEE (reference sequence). CDR3 length equals 14 residues. V shed 5 bases and J 5 bases; nucleotides not matched to a gene: 8.

The rearrangement links TRBV5-6 to TRBJ2-6; D unresolved. The CDR3 runs 15 residues. V was cut by 2 bases and J by 0 bases, with 6 bases left in between. Germline V gene data show CDR1 as SGHDT and CDR2 as YYEEEE. The CDR3 here is CASSFVNSGANVLTF. The CDR3 DNA follows: TGTGCCAGCAGCTTTGTGAACTCTGGGGCCAACGTCCTGACTTTC.

The sample holds many counts of this clonotype. The V and J genes are TRBV7-2 and TRBJ2-5; D might be TRBD2 (6 bases). The germline gives CDR1 SGHTA, CDR2 FQGNSA. The CDR3 totals 14 residues. With 5 bases removed from V and 2 bases from J, the gap between germline ends came to 12 bases. DNA for the CDR3: TGTGCCAGCAGCCCACGGGGGACTCAAGAGACCCAGTACTTC. Amino acids: CASSPRGTQETQYF.

There are a few counts of this clonotype. The chain links TRBV7-2 to TRBJ2-1; a possible D gene is TRBD2 (6 bases). V gave up 7 bases and J gave up 4 bases, with 11 bases separating them. Looked up from germline, CDR1 is SGHTA and CDR2 is FQGNSA. The CDR3 runs 13 residues. In DNA, the CDR3 is TGTGCCAGCAATCTAGCGACTTACAATGAGCAGTTCTTC. This translates into CASNLATYNEQFF.

The chain's CDR3 is CASSEGTVQETQYF. In nucleotides, the CDR3 is TGTGCCAGCAGTGAAGGGACAGTTCAAGAGACCCAGTACTTC. The chain recombines TRBV2 with TRBJ2-5; a possible D gene is TRBD1 (6 bases). Germline-derived CDR1 and CDR2 are SNHLY and FYNNEI. This CDR3 spans 14 amino acids. Trimming took off 1 base at V and 2 bases at J, with 8 bases between the two ends.